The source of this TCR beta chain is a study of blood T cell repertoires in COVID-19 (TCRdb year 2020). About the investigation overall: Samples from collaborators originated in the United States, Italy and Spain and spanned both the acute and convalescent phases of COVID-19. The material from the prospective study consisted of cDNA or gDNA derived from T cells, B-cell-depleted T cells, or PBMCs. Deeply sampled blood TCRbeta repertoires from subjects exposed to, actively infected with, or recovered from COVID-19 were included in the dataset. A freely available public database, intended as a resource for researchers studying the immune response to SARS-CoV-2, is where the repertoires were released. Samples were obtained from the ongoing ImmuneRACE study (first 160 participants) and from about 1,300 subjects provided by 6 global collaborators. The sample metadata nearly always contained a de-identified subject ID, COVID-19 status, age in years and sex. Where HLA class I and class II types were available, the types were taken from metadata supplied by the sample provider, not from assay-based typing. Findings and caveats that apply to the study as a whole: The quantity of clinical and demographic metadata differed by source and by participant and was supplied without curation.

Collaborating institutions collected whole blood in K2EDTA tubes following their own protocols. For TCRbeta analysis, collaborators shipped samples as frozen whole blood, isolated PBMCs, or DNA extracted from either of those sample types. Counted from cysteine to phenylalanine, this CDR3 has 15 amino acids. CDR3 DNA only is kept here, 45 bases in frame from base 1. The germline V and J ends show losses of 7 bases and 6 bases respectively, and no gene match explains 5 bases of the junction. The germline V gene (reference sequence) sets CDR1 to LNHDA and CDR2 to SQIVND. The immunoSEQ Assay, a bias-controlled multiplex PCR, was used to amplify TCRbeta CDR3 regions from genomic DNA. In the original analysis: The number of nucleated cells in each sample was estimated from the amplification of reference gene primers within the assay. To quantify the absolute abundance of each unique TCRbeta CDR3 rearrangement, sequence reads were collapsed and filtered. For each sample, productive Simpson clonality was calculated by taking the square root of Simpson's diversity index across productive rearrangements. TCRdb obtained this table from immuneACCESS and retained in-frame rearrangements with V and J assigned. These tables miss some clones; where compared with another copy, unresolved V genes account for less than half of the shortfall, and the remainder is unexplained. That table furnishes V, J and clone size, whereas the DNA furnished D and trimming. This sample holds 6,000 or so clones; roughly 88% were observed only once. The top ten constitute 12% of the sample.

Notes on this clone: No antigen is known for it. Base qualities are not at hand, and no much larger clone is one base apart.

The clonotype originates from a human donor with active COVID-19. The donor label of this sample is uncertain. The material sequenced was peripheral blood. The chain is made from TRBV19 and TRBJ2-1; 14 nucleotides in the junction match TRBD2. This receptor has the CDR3 CASKGTSGSINEQFF. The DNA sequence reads TGTGCCAGTAAAGGGACTAGCGGGAGTATCAATGAGCAGTTCTTC.